The present T cell receptor (beta chain) was sequenced within a study of T cell repertoires in cytomegalovirus infection. Study-level background: A matching HLA type, together with CMV infection, was signaled by public TCR beta signatures. Study-wide results and limits: Across the ex vivo response, the dominant clonotypes were HLA-C-restricted CMV-specific TCR beta clonotypes.

Germline lookup yields CDR1 MDHEN and CDR2 SYDVKM. Germline trimming cut 8 bases from V and 4 bases from J; bases unmatched to any gene: 9. CDR3 length equals 15 residues. The sample holds a few counts of this clonotype. The antigen is not known. Each CDR3 protein is one row after TCRdb ran MiXCR on the reads. The repertoire has about 680,000 distinct CDR3 sequences, approximately 24% of them found once; the top ten carry roughly 8%. The chain links TRBV28 to TRBJ2-1; 9 bases fit TRBD1. The sequence was obtained from a human donor in good health (CMV status not recorded). Some clones in this sample may be carry-over from other donors' samples. Sample: CD8+ T cells from PBMCs. This CDR3 is CASLTRDRDYNEQFF. The CDR3 bases are TGTGCCAGCCTTACCCGGGACAGGGATTACAATGAGCAGTTCTTC.